This T cell receptor (beta chain) was captured in a study of blood T cell repertoires in COVID-19. Study-wide context: Sites across the United States, Italy and Spain contributed samples from acute and convalescent COVID-19. Sources were T cells, B-cell-depleted T cells, or PBMCs; the material itself was cDNA or gDNA.

Authors' methods: How many nucleated cells were present was estimated from reference gene primer amplification. The data were produced by immunoSEQ multiplex PCR, yet TCRdb's version contains in-frame clones alone and is incomplete. From that table come the V and J calls and clone size; the DNA was used to work out D and trimming. The data show roughly 230,000 clones, approximately 83% seen once. The CDR3 runs 13 residues. V was trimmed by 3 bases and J by 4 bases, leaving 10 bases between them. CDR1 is SGHRS and CDR2 is YFSETQ in the germline V gene. The rearrangement joins TRBV5-1 to TRBJ1-1; a possible D gene is TRBD1 (6 bases). This TCR was sampled from a woman aged 45-59 years with acute or convalescent COVID-19. Sequenced: peripheral blood. CDR3 sequence: CASSSGGVTEAFF. In nucleotides, the CDR3 is TGCGCCAGCAGCTCGGGGGGCGTCACTGAAGCTTTCTTT. Using reference TRBV5-1 and TRBJ1-1 for the parts outside the CDR3, the full variable domain is KAGVTQTPRYLIKTRGQQVTLSCSPISGHRSVSWYQQTPGQGLQFLFEYFSETQRNKGNFPGRFSGRQFSNSRSEMNVSTLELGDSALYLCASSSGGVTEAFFGQGTRLTVV.